Following are 14 T cell receptor beta chains from one sample sequenced in a study of blood T cell repertoires in COVID-19. Measured with immunoSEQ multiplex PCR; TCRdb has only the in-frame clones, and not every one. The data hold about 210,000 clones, with roughly four fifths observed a single time. The sample taken for sequencing was PBMCs or T cells enriched from blood (not recorded which). These receptors were obtained from a man aged 35 to 55 who had recovered from COVID-19.

The V gene is TRBV12-3 or TRBV12-4, the J gene TRBJ1-2; 7 bases are a match to TRBD1. The CDR3 is made up of 12 amino acids. J gave up 6 bases and V 5 bases, and 3 bases lay outside the gene matches. The CDR3 spells CASSLQGDGYTF. The CDR3 nucleotides read TGTGCCAGCAGTCTTCAGGGGGATGGCTACACCTTC.

The rearrangement joins TRBV7-2 to TRBJ2-1; 9 positions match TRBD2. In germline, CDR1 is SGHTA, CDR2 FQGNSA. The CDR3 consists of 14 residues. V trimming: 4 bases; J trimming: 10 bases; junction bases outside the gene matches: 8. The CDR3 sequence: CASSWGLAPREQFF. CDR3 DNA sequence: TGTGCCAGCAGCTGGGGACTAGCACCGAGGGAGCAGTTCTTC.

The sample holds one count of this clone. The V call is TRBV9, the J call TRBJ2-5, with TRBD1 as a possible D gene (5 bases). Germline values: CDR1 SGDLS, CDR2 YYNGEE. There are 17 residues in the CDR3. V lost 0 bases and J lost 1, with 16 bases in between. In DNA form, the CDR3 reads TGTGCCAGCAGCGTAGGGGGCCAAGCACTCAGCCAAGAGACCCAGTACTTC. It specifies CASSVGGQALSQETQYF.

The genes are TRBV10-3 and TRBJ1-6; D is uncertain. V was shortened by 3 bases and J by 2 bases, with 8 bases between the two germline ends. CDR3 length equals 15 residues. Germline V gene lookup returns CDR1 ENHRY and CDR2 SYGVKD. CDR3 DNA sequence: TGTGCCATCAGTGACTCTTACACCTATAATTCACCCCTCCACTTT. Translating gives CAISDSYTYNSPLHF.

The CDR3 DNA follows: TGTGCCTGGAGTGGGGACTCGCAGTTCTTC. Translating gives CAWSGDSQFF. This chain joins TRBV30 and TRBJ2-1; D is perhaps TRBD2 (6 bases). Germline assignment: CDR1 GTSNPN and CDR2 SVGIG (reference sequence). The V and J ends lost 1 base and 12 bases respectively, with 7 bases between them. There are 10 residues in the CDR3.

V gene TRBV4-1 combines with J gene TRBJ2-7, with TRBD2 matching 7 bases. Germline V gives CDR1 MGHRA, CDR2 YSYEKL. The CDR3 length is 17 residues. Trimming cost V 5 bases and J 2 bases; bases outside gene matches: 15. The CDR3 region has the DNA TGCGCCAGCAGCTACCTTGTGGCGGGAGTGATCCCCTACGAGCAGTACTTC. It specifies CASSYLVAGVIPYEQYF.

In this sample, this clone turned up once. V usage is TRBV15 and J usage is TRBJ2-1, with D uncertain. CDR1 and CDR2 (germline): LNHNV, YYDKDF (reference sequence). The CDR3 is 16 residues long. V shed 4 bases and J shed 0 bases, with 13 bases lying between them. CDR3 amino acids: CATSKAVPGSYNEQFF. The CDR3, as DNA: TGTGCCACCAGCAAGGCAGTCCCGGGCTCCTACAATGAGCAGTTCTTC. The complete variable domain, with remaining parts taken from reference TRBV15 and TRBJ2-1, reads DAMVIQNPRYQVTQFGKPVTLSCSQTLNHNVMYWYQQKSSQAPKLLFHYYDKDFNNEADTPDNFQSRRPNTSFCFLDIRSPGLGDTAMYLCATSKAVPGSYNEQFFGPGTRLTVL.

The CDR3 region is CASSQGGSPSYGYTF. CDR3 DNA: TGCGCCAGCAGCCAAGGGGGCAGTCCCTCCTATGGCTACACCTTC. The chain employs TRBV4-1 and TRBJ1-2; possible D gene TRBD1, 5 bases. V was clipped by 1 base and J by 4 bases, with 13 bases between them. Looked up from germline, CDR1 is MGHRA and CDR2 is YSYEKL. This CDR3 region has 15 residues.

This rearrangement joins TRBV6-1 to TRBJ1-1; D is unresolved. Germline lookup yields CDR1 MNHNS and CDR2 SASEGT. The CDR3 is made up of 15 amino acids. The germline V and J ends were trimmed by 0 bases and 1 base, with 9 bases remaining between them. The CDR3 here is CASSEARRANTEAFF. CDR3 coding DNA: TGTGCCAGCAGTGAAGCGAGGAGGGCGAACACTGAAGCTTTCTTT.

The gene calls are TRBV3-1 (or the pseudogene TRBV3-2) and TRBJ1-1; D gene uncertain. The V and J ends lost 2 bases and 5 bases respectively, with 9 bases between them. CDR3 size: 13 residues. The V gene's germline CDR1 is LGHDT and CDR2 YNNKEL (reference sequence). This CDR3 is CASSQRRGTEAFF. In DNA form, the CDR3 reads TGTGCCAGCAGCCAACGTCGAGGGACTGAAGCTTTCTTT.

Comment on this clone: One end of the junction is discordant with germline, which a read error may explain. This chain joins TRBV3-1 (or the pseudogene TRBV3-2) and TRBJ1-1; 7 nucleotides align to TRBD1. This CDR3 spans 15 amino acids. Germline V gene lookup returns CDR1 LGHDT and CDR2 YNNKEL (reference sequence). The DNA for the CDR3 is TGTGCCAGCAGTACAATTTCAGGGGGGAACGCTGAAGCTTTCTTT. Translating gives CASSTISGGNAEAFF.

V gene TRBV2 combines with J gene TRBJ2-2; D is unresolved. V was shortened by 7 bases and J by 4 bases, with 4 bases between the two germline ends. Germline lookup yields CDR1 SNHLY and CDR2 FYNNEI. The CDR3 has 11 amino acids. CDR3 protein: CASTSTGELFF. The CDR3 DNA reads as TGTGCCAGCACCAGCACCGGGGAGCTGTTTTTT.

Only one count was recorded for this clone. This chain uses TRBV25-1 with TRBJ2-6, with no clear D. With 5 bases removed from V and 1 base from J, the gap between germline ends came to 3 bases. The CDR3 runs 13 residues. The germline CDR1 and CDR2 sequences are MGHDK and SYGVNS. CDR3 nucleotide sequence: TGTGCCAGCAGTTCATCTGGGGCCAACGTCCTGACTTTC. Translated: CASSSSGANVLTF.

The chain combines TRBV29-1 with TRBJ2-7, with 9 bases lining up with TRBD1. V trimming: 4 bases; J trimming: 3 bases; junction bases outside the gene matches: 7. Germline-derived CDR1 and CDR2 are SQVTM and ANQGSEA. This CDR3 has 14 amino acids. This chain's CDR3 is CSVASVDRGYEQYF. In DNA, the CDR3 is TGCAGCGTTGCCTCTGTGGACAGGGGCTACGAGCAGTACTTC.